These 26 T cell receptor beta chains came from one sample sequenced in a study of radiotherapy plus CTLA-4 blockade in lung cancer. Sequencing was performed with immunoSEQ multiplex PCR; in TCRdb, only in-frame clones are kept and a portion is missing. Here the sample spans 20,000 to 30,000 clones, 60% to 75% being singletons. Sequencing used peripheral blood, obtained from a patient treated with radiotherapy plus ipilimumab. The receptors come from a human donor with non-small cell lung cancer whose response to radiotherapy plus ipilimumab could not be evaluated.

This clone has only one observation. The rearrangement links TRBV27 to TRBJ1-5; D not resolved. Germline CDR1 is MNHEY and CDR2 is SMNVEV (reference sequence). The V gene lost 5 bases and the J gene lost 7 bases, with 21 bases spanning the gap. The CDR3 loop spans 16 amino acids. CDR3 loop: CASSPAGRVGVQPQHF. In nucleotides, the CDR3 is TGTGCCAGCAGTCCCGCGGGTAGGGTGGGTGTCCAGCCCCAGCATTTT.

V gene TRBV5-1 combines with J gene TRBJ2-7, with 8 bases identical to TRBD1. J was trimmed by 3 bases and V by 0 bases; bases with no gene match: 8. Germline lookup yields CDR1 SGHRS and CDR2 YFSETQ. CDR3 length equals 16 residues. This CDR3 is CASSLVGRGRIYEQYF. The CDR3, as DNA: TGCGCCAGCAGCTTGGTGGGCAGGGGGCGCATCTACGAGCAGTACTTC.

The gene calls are TRBV5-6 and TRBJ2-1; TRBD2 might be the D (5 bases). From germline, CDR1 is SGHDT and CDR2 YYEEEE. This CDR3 has 13 amino acids. V gave up 1 base and J gave up 4 bases, with 6 bases separating them. The CDR3 bases are TGTGCCAGCAGCTTGTCGGGGTACAATGAGCAGTTCTTC. As protein: CASSLSGYNEQFF.

As regards this clone: This sample also contains other DNA sequences that code for the same CDR3. The chain has TRBV6-5 and TRBJ1-5; a possible D gene is TRBD1 (5 bases). In germline, CDR1 is MNHEY, CDR2 SVGAGI. CDR3 length equals 15 residues. V shed 2 bases and J shed 2 bases, with 10 bases lying between them. CDR3: CASSYQKGGNQPQHF. Written as DNA, the CDR3 is TGTGCCAGCAGTTACCAGAAAGGGGGCAATCAGCCCCAGCATTTT.

This chain joins TRBV19 and TRBJ1-2, with TRBD1 as a possible D gene (6 bases). The V end was cut by 3 bases, the J end by 3 bases, with 8 bases between. The CDR3 sequence is 13 residues long. CDR1 is LNHDA and CDR2 is SQIVND in the germline V gene (reference sequence). The CDR3 nucleotides read TGTGCCAGTAGTATTAACAGGGACTATGGCTACACCTTC. This encodes CASSINRDYGYTF. Together with reference TRBV19 and TRBJ1-2, the CDR3 gives the full variable domain: DGGITQSPKYLFRKEGQNVTLSCEQNLNHDAMYWYRQDPGQGLRLIYYSQIVNDFQKGDIAEGYSVSREKKESFPLTVTSAQKNPTAFYLCASSINRDYGYTFGSGTRLTVV.

The chain uses TRBV6-5 and TRBJ1-3; D remains ambiguous. The V end lost 6 bases, the J end lost 0 bases, and 6 bases lay between the germline ends. This CDR3 is built from 13 residues. In germline, CDR1 is MNHEY, CDR2 SVGAGI. The CDR3 reads CASRPGSGNTIYF. The CDR3, as DNA: TGTGCCAGCAGGCCAGGCTCTGGAAACACCATATATTTT.

In its sample, this clone was seen a few times. The chain combines TRBV28 with TRBJ2-7; D is undetermined. The CDR3 runs to 15 residues. The V gene's germline CDR1 is MDHEN and CDR2 SYDVKM. Trimming pared 2 bases from V and 2 bases from J, leaving 13 bases between. The CDR3 nucleotides are TGTGCCAGCAGTTTACGTCCGGTAGTGGCCTACGAGCAGTACTTC. It encodes CASSLRPVVAYEQYF.

This clone was counted a few times. This chain connects TRBV28 to TRBJ1-1; 7 bases agree with TRBD1. The CDR3 is 14 amino acids. The germline V gene encodes CDR1 MDHEN and CDR2 SYDVKM. J was trimmed by 1 base and V by 5 bases; bases with no gene match: 4. The CDR3 here is CASSLQGTNTEAFF. In DNA, the CDR3 is TGTGCCAGCAGTCTACAGGGGACGAACACTGAAGCTTTCTTT.

The rearrangement joins TRBV28 to TRBJ1-2, with a possible D match to TRBD1 (6 bases). The V end lost 6 bases, the J end lost 4 bases, and 12 bases lay between the germline ends. CDR1 MDHEN and CDR2 SYDVKM come from the germline V gene. The CDR3 is 13 amino acids. CDR3: CASSQGLGYGYTF. The CDR3 region has the DNA TGTGCCAGCAGCCAGGGGCTGGGCTATGGCTACACCTTC.

This chain uses TRBV5-4 with TRBJ2-3, with D possibly TRBD1 on 5 matching bases. Germline V CDR1 and CDR2: SGHNT, YYREEE (reference sequence). This CDR3 has 15 amino acids. Trimming removed 2 bases from V and 2 bases from J, with 12 bases in between. The CDR3 DNA reads TGTGCCAGCAGCTTAACCAGGGTTGTCACAGATACGCAGTATTTT. This gives the protein CASSLTRVVTDTQYF.

The chain carries TRBV28 and TRBJ2-1; 7 bases are shared with TRBD2. The CDR3 consists of 16 residues. From germline, CDR1 is MDHEN and CDR2 SYDVKM. Trimming at V came to 3 bases and at J to 1 base, leaving 6 bases not matched to a gene. CDR3 in amino acids: CASSFGGGISYNEQFF. CDR3 DNA sequence: TGTGCCAGCAGTTTCGGGGGAGGGATATCCTACAATGAGCAGTTCTTC. The full variable domain, its missing parts supplied by reference TRBV28 and TRBJ2-1, is DVKVTQSSRYLVKRTGEKVFLECVQDMDHENMFWYRQDPGLGLRLIYFSYDVKMKEKGDIPEGYSVSREKKERFSLILESASTNQTSMYLCASSFGGGISYNEQFFGPGTRLTVL.

The table lists this clone with a few counts. The rearrangement joins TRBV21-1 to TRBJ1-5; the tabulated D call, TRBD1, remains unverified against the DNA. TRBV21-1 corresponds to a pseudogene. CDR3 length equals 16 residues. DNA of the CDR3: TGTGCCAGCAGCTACCGGGTTGGACAGGGCGATCAGCCCCAGCATTTT. The encoded protein is CASSYRVGQGDQPQHF.

This clone was found a few times. The V and J genes are TRBV29-1 and TRBJ2-1; a possible D gene is TRBD1 (6 bases). V lost 7 bases to trimming and J lost 14 bases, with 15 bases between them. CDR1 and CDR2 (germline): SQVTM, ANQGSEA. The CDR3 sequence is 10 residues long. The CDR3 DNA sequence: TGCAGCGCCTCCGACAGGATGGAGTTCTTC. It translates to CSASDRMEFF.

The sample holds one count of this clone. The V and J genes are TRBV7-2 and TRBJ1-2; TRBD1 is a possible D gene (5 bases). This CDR3 is 14 amino acids long. The V gene lost 1 base and the J gene lost 2 bases, with 8 bases spanning the gap. Looked up from germline, CDR1 is SGHTA and CDR2 is FQGNSA. The CDR3 DNA sequence: TGTGCCAGCAGCTTAGGGACACAGAACTATGGCTACACCTTC. Protein sequence: CASSLGTQNYGYTF. Full variable domain (rest looked up from reference TRBV7-2 and TRBJ1-2): GAGVSQSPSNKVTEKGKDVELRCDPISGHTALYWYRQSLGQGLEFLIYFQGNSAPDKSGLPSDRFSAERTGGSVSTLTIQRTQQEDSAVYLCASSLGTQNYGYTFGSGTRLTVV.

V usage is TRBV18 and J usage is TRBJ1-5; D remains ambiguous. From germline, CDR1 is KGHSH and CDR2 LQKENI. Deletions cut 6 bases from V and 2 bases from J, with 11 bases between. The CDR3 runs 14 residues. CDR3 sequence reads: CASSRGSGNQPQHF. Here the CDR3 DNA reads TGTGCCAGCTCCCGCGGCTCGGGCAATCAGCCCCAGCATTTT.

This clone came up a few times. The chain recombines TRBV18 with TRBJ2-3, with 9 bases matching TRBD2. The CDR3 is made up of 16 amino acids. CDR1 and CDR2 (germline): KGHSH, LQKENI. V was pared by 3 bases and J by 4 bases, with 8 bases of the junction left unmatched. This CDR3 reads CASSPIAGVGPDTQYF. The CDR3 DNA is TGTGCCAGCTCACCCATAGCGGGAGTAGGGCCAGATACGCAGTATTTT.

The V gene is TRBV30, the J gene TRBJ1-4; D perhaps matches TRBD1 (6 bases). The CDR3 sequence is 15 residues long. Germline V lookup: CDR1 GTSNPN, CDR2 SVGIG (reference sequence). V was trimmed by 1 base and J by 3 bases, leaving 12 bases between them. CDR3 sequence (DNA): TGTGCCTGGAGTGAACAGGGATTACCTAATGAAAAACTGTTTTTT. It specifies CAWSEQGLPNEKLFF.

V is TRBV25-1 and J is TRBJ2-3; 9 bases are a match to TRBD1. Losses at the gene ends were 4 bases for V and 6 bases for J; bases not matched to a gene: 11. The CDR3 contains 16 residues. Germline CDR1 reads MGHDK; CDR2 reads SYGVNS. The CDR3 region is CASSGTGVPRGDTQYF. In DNA form, the CDR3 reads TGTGCCAGCAGTGGGACAGGGGTTCCGAGAGGGGATACGCAGTATTTT.

Only a few counts were recorded for this clone. The V and J genes are TRBV30 and TRBJ1-1; D is uncertain. With 2 bases removed from V and 2 bases from J, the gap between germline ends came to 6 bases. Per germline, CDR1 GTSNPN and CDR2 SVGIG (reference sequence). This CDR3 has 12 residues. The DNA of the CDR3 is TGTGCCTGGAGTCCAGTAAACACTGAAGCTTTCTTT. It codes for CAWSPVNTEAFF.

The V call is TRBV5-4, the J call TRBJ2-3; the match to TRBD2 covers 10 bases. J lost 2 bases, V lost 4 bases, and 4 bases had no gene match. The CDR3 is made up of 15 amino acids. Germline V gene sequence: CDR1 SGHNT, CDR2 YYREEE (reference sequence). The CDR3 sequence is CASSPGTSVTDTQYF. DNA for the CDR3: TGTGCCAGCAGCCCCGGGACTAGCGTCACAGATACGCAGTATTTT.

The rearrangement links TRBV11-3 to TRBJ2-7; 8 nucleotides match TRBD1. Trimming at V came to 6 bases and at J to 5 bases, leaving 12 bases not matched to a gene. The germline V gene encodes CDR1 SGHNT and CDR2 YENEEA. CDR3 length: 15 residues. The CDR3 here is CASSSGQARRNEQYF. The CDR3 region has the DNA TGTGCCAGCAGTTCGGGACAGGCCAGGCGGAACGAGCAGTACTTC.

J is TRBJ2-7 and V is TRBV9; tentative D call: TRBD1 (5 bases). CDR3 length: 13 residues. The V end lost 4 bases, the J end lost 4 bases, and 12 bases lay between the germline ends. From germline, CDR1 is SGDLS and CDR2 YYNGEE. CDR3 sequence reads: CASSTRESYEQYF. The CDR3 DNA reads TGTGCCAGCAGCACCAGGGAATCGTACGAGCAGTACTTC.

This clone was observed a few times. The same CDR3 is also encoded by other DNA sequences in this sample. CDR3 sequence reads: CASSPSSYNEQFF. CDR3 bases: TGTGCCAGCTCACCGAGCTCCTACAATGAGCAGTTCTTC. The J gene is TRBJ2-1, the V gene TRBV18; the D is unclear. CDR1 is KGHSH, CDR2 LQKENI, per germline. Trimming shortened V by 3 bases and J by 0 bases, and 3 bases separated the two germline ends. CDR3 length: 13 residues.

The genes are TRBV18 and TRBJ1-1, with D hard to call. Germline V gene sequence: CDR1 KGHSH, CDR2 LQKENI. Trimming took off 4 bases at V and 3 bases at J, with 9 bases between the two ends. The CDR3 is 13 amino acids. CDR3 in DNA: TGTGCCAGCTCACAGGAAGAGGACACTGAAGCTTTCTTT. It yields the protein CASSQEEDTEAFF.

The chain combines TRBV18 with TRBJ1-1; 9 bases are shared with TRBD1. The V gene's germline CDR1 is KGHSH and CDR2 LQKENI. J lost 0 bases, V lost 5 bases, and 7 bases had no gene match. The CDR3 contains 16 residues. The CDR3 coding sequence is TGTGCCAGCTCAGCCGGGACAGGGCAGCTGAACACTGAAGCTTTCTTT. Protein product: CASSAGTGQLNTEAFF.

The chain recombines TRBV11-1 with TRBJ2-2; 10 bases map to TRBD2. V shed 5 bases and J 3 bases; nucleotides not matched to a gene: 3. This CDR3 is built from 15 residues. The germline V gene encodes CDR1 SGHAT and CDR2 FQDESV (reference sequence). For the CDR3, the DNA is TGTGCCAGCAGCGCCCTAGCGGGAGACACCGGGGAGCTGTTTTTT. Protein: CASSALAGDTGELFF.